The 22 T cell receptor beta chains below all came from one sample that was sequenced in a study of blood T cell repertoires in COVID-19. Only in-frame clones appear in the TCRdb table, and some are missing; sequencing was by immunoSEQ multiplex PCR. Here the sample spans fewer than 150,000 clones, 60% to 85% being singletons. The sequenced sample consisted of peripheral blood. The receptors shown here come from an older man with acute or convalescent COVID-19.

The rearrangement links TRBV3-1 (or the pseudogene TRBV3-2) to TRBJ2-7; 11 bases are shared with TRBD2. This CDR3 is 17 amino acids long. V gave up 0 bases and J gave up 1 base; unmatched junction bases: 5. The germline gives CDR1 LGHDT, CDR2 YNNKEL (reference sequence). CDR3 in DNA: TGTGCCAGCAGCCAAGAATCAGGGACTAGCGGATCCTACGAGCAGTACTTC. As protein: CASSQESGTSGSYEQYF.

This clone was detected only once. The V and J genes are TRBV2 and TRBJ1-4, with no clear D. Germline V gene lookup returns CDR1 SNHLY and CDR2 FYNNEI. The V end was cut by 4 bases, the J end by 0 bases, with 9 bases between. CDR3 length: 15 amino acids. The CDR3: CASSGRLATNEKLFF. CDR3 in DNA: TGTGCCAGCAGTGGGAGACTTGCAACTAATGAAAAACTGTTTTTT.

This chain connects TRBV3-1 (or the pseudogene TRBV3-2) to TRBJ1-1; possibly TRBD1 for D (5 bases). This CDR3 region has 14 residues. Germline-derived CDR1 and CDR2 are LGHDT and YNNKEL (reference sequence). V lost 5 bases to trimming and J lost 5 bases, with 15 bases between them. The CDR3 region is CASSTTARSTEAFF. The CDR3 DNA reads TGTGCCAGCAGCACGACAGCGAGGTCGACTGAAGCTTTCTTT.

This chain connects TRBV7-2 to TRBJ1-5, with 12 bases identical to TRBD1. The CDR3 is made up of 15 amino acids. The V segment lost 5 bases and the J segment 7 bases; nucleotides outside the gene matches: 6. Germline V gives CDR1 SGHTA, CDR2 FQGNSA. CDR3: CASSLGTGGYQPQHF. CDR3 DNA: TGTGCCAGCAGCCTAGGGACAGGGGGCTACCAGCCCCAGCATTTT. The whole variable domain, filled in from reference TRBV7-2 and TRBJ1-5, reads GAGVSQSPSNKVTEKGKDVELRCDPISGHTALYWYRQSLGQGLEFLIYFQGNSAPDKSGLPSDRFSAERTGGSVSTLTIQRTQQEDSAVYLCASSLGTGGYQPQHFGDGTRLSIL.

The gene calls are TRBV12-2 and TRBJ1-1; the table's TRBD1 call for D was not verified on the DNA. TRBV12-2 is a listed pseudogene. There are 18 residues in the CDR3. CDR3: CASRLAPLGQGTNTEAFF. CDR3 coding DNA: TGTGCAAGTCGCTTAGCACCACTGGGACAGGGAACCAACACTGAAGCTTTCTTT.

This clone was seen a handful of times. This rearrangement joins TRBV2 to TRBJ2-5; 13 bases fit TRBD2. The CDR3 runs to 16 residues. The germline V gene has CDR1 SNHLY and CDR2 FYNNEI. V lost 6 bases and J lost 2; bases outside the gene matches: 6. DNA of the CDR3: TGTGCCAGCAGGAGGACTAGCGGGGGATTACAAGAGACCCAGTACTTC. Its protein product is CASRRTSGGLQETQYF.

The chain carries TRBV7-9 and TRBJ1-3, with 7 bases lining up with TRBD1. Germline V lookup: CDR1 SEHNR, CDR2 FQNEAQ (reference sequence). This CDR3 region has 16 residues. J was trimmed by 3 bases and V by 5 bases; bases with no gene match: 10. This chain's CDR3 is CASSRVAGGDGNTIYF. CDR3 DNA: TGTGCCAGCAGCCGCGTGGCAGGGGGAGATGGAAACACCATATATTTT.

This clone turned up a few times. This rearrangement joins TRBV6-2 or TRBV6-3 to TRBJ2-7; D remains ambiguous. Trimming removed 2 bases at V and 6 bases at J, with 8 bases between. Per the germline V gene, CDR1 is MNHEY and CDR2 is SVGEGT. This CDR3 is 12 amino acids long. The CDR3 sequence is CASSYPRFEQYF. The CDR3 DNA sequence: TGTGCCAGCAGTTACCCGCGGTTCGAGCAGTACTTC.

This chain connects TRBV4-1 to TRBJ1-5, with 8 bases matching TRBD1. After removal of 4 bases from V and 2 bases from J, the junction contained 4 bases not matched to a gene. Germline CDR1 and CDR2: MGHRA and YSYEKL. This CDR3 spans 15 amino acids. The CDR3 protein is CASSLGQGGNQPQHF. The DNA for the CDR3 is TGCGCCAGCAGCCTTGGACAGGGTGGCAATCAGCCCCAGCATTTT.

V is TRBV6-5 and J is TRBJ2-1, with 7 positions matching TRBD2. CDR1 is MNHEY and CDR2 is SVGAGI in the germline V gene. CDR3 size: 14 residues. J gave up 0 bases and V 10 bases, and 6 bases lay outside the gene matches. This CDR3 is CATEREGSYNEQFF. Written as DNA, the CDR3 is TGTGCCACCGAGAGGGAGGGCTCCTACAATGAGCAGTTCTTC.

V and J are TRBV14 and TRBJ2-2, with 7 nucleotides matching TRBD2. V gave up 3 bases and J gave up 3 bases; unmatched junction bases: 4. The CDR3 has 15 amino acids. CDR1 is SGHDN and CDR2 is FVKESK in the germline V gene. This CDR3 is CASSQGRVYTGELFF. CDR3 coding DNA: TGTGCCAGCAGCCAGGGGAGGGTATACACCGGGGAGCTGTTTTTT.

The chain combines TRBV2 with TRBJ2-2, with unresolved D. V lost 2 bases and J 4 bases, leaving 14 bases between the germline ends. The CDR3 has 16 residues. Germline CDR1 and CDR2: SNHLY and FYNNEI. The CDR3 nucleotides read TGTGCCAGCAGTGAAAGTGTAGTGTTATCCACCGGGGAGCTGTTTTTT. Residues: CASSESVVLSTGELFF.

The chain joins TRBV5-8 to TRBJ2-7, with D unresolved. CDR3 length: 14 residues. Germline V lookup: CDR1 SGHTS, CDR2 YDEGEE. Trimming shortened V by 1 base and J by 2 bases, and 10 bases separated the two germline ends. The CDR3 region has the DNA TGTGCCAGCAGCTTGTGGCAGGCACCCTACGAGCAGTACTTC. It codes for CASSLWQAPYEQYF.

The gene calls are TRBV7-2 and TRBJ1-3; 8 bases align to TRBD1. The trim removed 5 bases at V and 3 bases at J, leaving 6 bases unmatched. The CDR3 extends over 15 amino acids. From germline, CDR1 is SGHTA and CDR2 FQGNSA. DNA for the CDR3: TGTGCCAGCAGCGACAGGACAGGGAGTGGAAACACCATATATTTT. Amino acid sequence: CASSDRTGSGNTIYF.

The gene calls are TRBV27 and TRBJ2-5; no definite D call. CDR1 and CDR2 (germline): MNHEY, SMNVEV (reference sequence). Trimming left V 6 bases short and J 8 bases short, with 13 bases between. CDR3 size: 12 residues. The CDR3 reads CASSPAGSTQYF. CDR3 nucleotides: TGTGCCAGCAGCCCCGCCGGTTCCACCCAGTACTTC.

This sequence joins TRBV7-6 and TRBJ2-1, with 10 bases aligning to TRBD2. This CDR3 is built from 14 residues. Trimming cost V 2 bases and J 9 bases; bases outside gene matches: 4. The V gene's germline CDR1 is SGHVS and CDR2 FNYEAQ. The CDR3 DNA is TGTGCCAGCAGCTTACTAGCGGGAGTGGGTGAGCAGTTCTTC. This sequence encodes CASSLLAGVGEQFF.

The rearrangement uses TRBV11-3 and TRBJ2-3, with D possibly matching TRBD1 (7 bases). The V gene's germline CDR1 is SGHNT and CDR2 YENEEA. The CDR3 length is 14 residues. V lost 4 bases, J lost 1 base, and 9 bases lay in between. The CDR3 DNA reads TGTGCCAGCAGCTCAGGGGGGCGCACAGATACGCAGTATTTT. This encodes CASSSGGRTDTQYF.

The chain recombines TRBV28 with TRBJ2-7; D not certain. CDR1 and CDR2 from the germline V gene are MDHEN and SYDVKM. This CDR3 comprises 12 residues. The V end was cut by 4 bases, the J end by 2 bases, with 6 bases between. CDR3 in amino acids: CASSSPTYEQYF. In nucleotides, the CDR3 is TGTGCCAGCAGTTCCCCCACCTACGAGCAGTACTTC.

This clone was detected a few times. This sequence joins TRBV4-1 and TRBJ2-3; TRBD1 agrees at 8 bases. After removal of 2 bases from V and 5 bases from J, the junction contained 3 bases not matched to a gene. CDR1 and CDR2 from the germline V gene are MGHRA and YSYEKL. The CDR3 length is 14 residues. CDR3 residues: CASSQPGQGDTQYF. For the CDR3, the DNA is TGCGCCAGCAGCCAACCCGGACAGGGAGATACGCAGTATTTT.

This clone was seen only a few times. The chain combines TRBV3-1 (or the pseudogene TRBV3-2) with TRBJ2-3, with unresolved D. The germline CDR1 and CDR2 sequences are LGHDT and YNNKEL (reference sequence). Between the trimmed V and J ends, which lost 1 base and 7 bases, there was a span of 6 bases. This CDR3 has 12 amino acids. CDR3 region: CASSQGSYTQYF. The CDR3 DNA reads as TGTGCCAGCAGCCAAGGTTCATATACGCAGTATTTT.

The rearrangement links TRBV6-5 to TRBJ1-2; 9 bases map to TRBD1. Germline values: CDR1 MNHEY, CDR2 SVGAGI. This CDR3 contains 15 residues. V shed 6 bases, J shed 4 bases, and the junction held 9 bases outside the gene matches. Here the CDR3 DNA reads TGTGCCAGCAGCCCCGGAAACAGGGGGCTCTATGGCTACACCTTC. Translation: CASSPGNRGLYGYTF.

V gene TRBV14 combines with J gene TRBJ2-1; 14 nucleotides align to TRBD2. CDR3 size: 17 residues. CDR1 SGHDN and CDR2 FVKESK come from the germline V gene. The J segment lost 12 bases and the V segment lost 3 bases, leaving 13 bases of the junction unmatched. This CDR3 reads CASSQAGTSGSVSGQFF. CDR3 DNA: TGTGCCAGCAGCCAGGCTGGGACTAGCGGGAGTGTCTCCGGGCAGTTCTTC.